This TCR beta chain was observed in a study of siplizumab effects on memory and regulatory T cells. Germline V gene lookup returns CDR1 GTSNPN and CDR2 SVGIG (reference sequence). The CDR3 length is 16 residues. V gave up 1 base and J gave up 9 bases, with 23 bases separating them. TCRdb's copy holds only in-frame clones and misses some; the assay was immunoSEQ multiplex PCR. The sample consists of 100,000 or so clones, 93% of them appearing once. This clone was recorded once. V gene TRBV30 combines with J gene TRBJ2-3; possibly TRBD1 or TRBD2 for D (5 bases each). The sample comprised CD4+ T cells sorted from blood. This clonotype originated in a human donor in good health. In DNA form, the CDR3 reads TGTGCCTGGAGTGGTAGCCCGGGATGGCCCCAGGGCACGCAGTATTTT. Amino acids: CAWSGSPGWPQGTQYF. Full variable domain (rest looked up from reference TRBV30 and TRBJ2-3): SQTIHQWPATLVQPVGSPLSLECTVEGTSNPNLYWYRQAAGRGLQLLFYSVGIGQISSEVPQNLSASRPQDRQFILSSKKLLLSDSGFYLCAWSGSPGWPQGTQYFGPGTRLTVL.